The 10 T cell receptor beta chains reported below all come from one sample, sequenced in a study of a mutant IDH1 vaccine in newly diagnosed glioma. Time point given: week 23, last vaccination. A single vaccine dose contained 300 ug of mutant IDH1 20-mer peptide, and topical imiquimod was used with it. Generated by immunoSEQ multiplex PCR, the TCRdb table keeps only in-frame clones and is missing some. The data show about 64,000 clones, 85% seen once. These receptors have no known antigen. Material: PBMCs, obtained from a glioma patient whose treatment included an IDH1 peptide vaccine. The receptors were sampled from a man aged 30 to 45 with glioma.

This rearrangement joins TRBV6-5 to TRBJ1-1; D is unresolved. The V end was cut by 2 bases, the J end by 1 base, with 14 bases between. Germline values: CDR1 MNHEY, CDR2 SVGAGI. The CDR3 covers 16 residues. DNA of the CDR3: TGTGCCAGCAGTTACGAGAAAGTATCAGGGAACACTGAAGCTTTCTTT. Its protein is CASSYEKVSGNTEAFF.

Note on this clone: Other DNA sequences in the sample encode the same CDR3. The chain combines TRBV2 with TRBJ1-2; TRBD1 might be the D (5 bases). Germline V gene sequence: CDR1 SNHLY, CDR2 FYNNEI. Trimming stripped 7 bases from V and 0 bases from J, with 9 bases between. CDR3 length: 13 amino acids. The CDR3 protein is CASIDRSNYGYTF. CDR3 DNA sequence: TGTGCCAGCATTGACAGATCTAACTATGGCTACACCTTC.

This CDR3 reads CASSPAEGIEAFF. CDR3 sequence (DNA): TGTGCCAGCAGTCCGGCGGAGGGAATAGAAGCTTTCTTT. This chain links TRBV6-6 with TRBJ1-1; D gene ambiguous. V was pared by 5 bases and J by 8 bases, with 15 bases between. The CDR3 has 13 residues. In germline, CDR1 is MNHNY, CDR2 SVGAGI (reference sequence).

The chain combines TRBV2 with TRBJ2-3; D might be TRBD1 (5 bases). The CDR3 spans 16 residues. The V end lost 6 bases, the J end lost 3 bases, and 19 bases lay between the germline ends. Looked up from germline, CDR1 is SNHLY and CDR2 is FYNNEI. The CDR3 bases are TGTGCCAGCAGGTCCAGGGTCTTGCTGAGAACAGATACGCAGTATTTT. This codes for CASRSRVLLRTDTQYF.

This sequence joins TRBV4-1 and TRBJ2-7; D possibly corresponds to TRBD1 (6 bases). Germline V CDR1 and CDR2: MGHRA, YSYEKL. CDR3 length: 15 residues. Trimming pared 3 bases from V and 3 bases from J, leaving 15 bases between. This CDR3 reads CASSQSSGERYEQYF. CDR3 bases: TGCGCCAGCAGCCAGAGTTCAGGGGAACGCTACGAGCAGTACTTC.

In its sample, this clone was seen once. The CDR3 sequence is CASSLAGWGMGNQPQHF. The CDR3 DNA reads as TGTGCCAGCAGCTTAGCCGGATGGGGAATGGGCAATCAGCCCCAGCATTTT. The chain uses TRBV7-2 and TRBJ1-5, with D uncertain. There are 17 residues in the CDR3. Trimming shortened V by 0 bases and J by 2 bases, and 14 bases separated the two germline ends. Germline V gene lookup returns CDR1 SGHTA and CDR2 FQGNSA.

The gene calls are TRBV9 and TRBJ2-3, with D unclear. Trimming pared 0 bases from V and 0 bases from J, leaving 14 bases between. Germline loops: CDR1 SGDLS, CDR2 YYNGEE. The CDR3 length is 17 residues. CDR3 sequence reads: CASSVATTLSSTDTQYF. The DNA for the CDR3 is TGTGCCAGCAGCGTAGCTACCACTTTGTCTAGCACAGATACGCAGTATTTT.

This chain uses TRBV5-1 with TRBJ2-1; 9 nucleotides match TRBD2. CDR3 size: 19 residues. With 0 bases clipped from V and 4 bases from J, the junction kept 14 bases outside the gene matches. The V gene's germline CDR1 is SGHRS and CDR2 YFSETQ. The CDR3 sequence is CASSLGRGGAFQKYNEQFF. The CDR3 coding sequence is TGCGCCAGCAGCTTGGGGCGCGGGGGGGCCTTTCAGAAATACAATGAGCAGTTCTTC.

V usage is TRBV5-6 and J usage is TRBJ2-7; 8 bases align to TRBD1. J lost 4 bases, V lost 0 bases, and 9 bases had no gene match. Germline V gene lookup returns CDR1 SGHDT and CDR2 YYEEEE. The CDR3 runs to 16 residues. CDR3 in DNA: TGTGCCAGCAGCTTGGCCGGCGCAGGGGGCTTTTACGAGCAGTACTTC. It encodes CASSLAGAGGFYEQYF.

The CDR3 coding sequence is TGTGCCACCAGCAGGCCAGGCTCCCCAGATACGCAGTATTTT. Encoded protein: CATSRPGSPDTQYF. This chain connects TRBV15 to TRBJ2-3, with D unclear. V lost 3 bases and J lost 4, with 11 bases in between. The germline V gene has CDR1 LNHNV and CDR2 YYDKDF (reference sequence). This CDR3 spans 14 amino acids.